The 24 T cell receptor beta chains below come from one sample, sequenced in a study of T cell repertoires in cytomegalovirus infection. Their target antigens are unknown. TCRdb re-analysed the reads in MiXCR, keeping a single row per CDR3 protein. The sample gives approximately 1,000,000 distinct CDR3 sequences, about 33% of which show up once; under 15% is in the top ten. This specimen consisted of cultured CD8+ T cells from PBMCs, obtained from culture after CMV antigen stimulation. The receptors originated from a human donor in good health (CMV status not recorded). Some clones in this sample may be carry-over from other donors' samples.

The CDR3 DNA sequence: TGTGCCAGCGCGGGACAATGGAACACTGAAGCTTTCTTT. Its protein is CASAGQWNTEAFF. The chain recombines TRBV19 with TRBJ1-1; the D gene is possibly TRBD1 (6 bases). Per the germline V gene, CDR1 is LNHDA and CDR2 is SQIVND (reference sequence). V gave up 9 bases and J gave up 1 base, with 12 bases separating them. There are 13 residues in the CDR3.

This clonotype was observed a few times. The gene calls are TRBV6-2 or TRBV6-3 and TRBJ1-1, with D maybe TRBD1 (6 bases). Per the germline V gene, CDR1 is MNHEY and CDR2 is SVGEGT. V was cut by 6 bases and J by 8 bases, with 13 bases left in between. This CDR3 spans 12 amino acids. CDR3 loop: CASSGDRQEAFF. Written as DNA, the CDR3 is TGTGCCAGCAGCGGTGACAGGCAAGAAGCTTTCTTT.

This chain connects TRBV6-6 to TRBJ2-7, with 7 bases that match TRBD1. The CDR3 sequence is 13 residues long. Germline V gene sequence: CDR1 MNHNY, CDR2 SVGAGI (reference sequence). Trimming took 5 bases from V and 3 from J; bases not matched to a gene: 4. The CDR3: CASSGTVFYEQYV. CDR3 DNA sequence: TGTGCCAGCAGTGGGACAGTGTTCTACGAGCAGTACGTC.

This clonotype appeared a few times. The chain links TRBV11-3 to TRBJ2-2; TRBD1 aligns across 9 bases. Trimming cost V 3 bases and J 4 bases; bases outside gene matches: 6. The CDR3 contains 16 residues. Germline V gene data show CDR1 as SGHNT and CDR2 as YENEEA. DNA for the CDR3: TGTGCCAGCAGCTTGGCCCTGGGACAGGGCACCGGGGAGCTGTTTTTT. Residues: CASSLALGQGTGELFF.

This clonotype was found many times. The chain uses TRBV12-5 and TRBJ2-1; either TRBD1 or TRBD2 may supply D (5 bases each). Germline V CDR1 and CDR2: LGHNT, FRNRAP. This CDR3 comprises 20 residues. The V gene lost 3 bases and the J gene lost 5 bases, with 29 bases spanning the gap. The CDR3 protein is CASGFQPPSVGRPLDNEQFF. In nucleotides, the CDR3 is TGTGCTAGTGGTTTCCAACCCCCCTCGGTGGGACGGCCTTTGGACAATGAGCAGTTCTTC.

This clonotype was recorded at least ten times. The V gene is TRBV5-6, the J gene TRBJ2-1; D not certain. Germline V gene lookup returns CDR1 SGHDT and CDR2 YYEEEE. The V and J ends lost 4 bases and 5 bases respectively, with 13 bases between them. The CDR3 runs 14 residues. CDR3 protein: CASSNSPENNEQFF. CDR3 in DNA: TGTGCCAGCAGCAACTCCCCCGAAAACAATGAGCAGTTCTTC.

The DNA for the CDR3 is TGTGCCAGCAGTTCACTGACCGCTCCTTGGGAGCAGTACTTC. Amino acids: CASSSLTAPWEQYF. The rearrangement links TRBV27 to TRBJ2-7; the D is unclear. The V and J ends lost 4 bases and 7 bases respectively, with 17 bases between them. Germline V gives CDR1 MNHEY, CDR2 SMNVEV (reference sequence). The CDR3 is 14 amino acids.

V and J are TRBV12-3 or TRBV12-4 and TRBJ1-1; no clear D. The length of the CDR3 is 13 residues. Trimming left V 2 bases short and J 5 bases short, with 9 bases between. The CDR3 sequence is CASSLKGPTEAFF. CDR3 DNA sequence: TGTGCCAGCAGTTTAAAGGGTCCGACTGAAGCTTTCTTT.

This clonotype came up many times. One junction end does not reproduce the germline sequence, and a read error may be involved. V is TRBV7-7 and J is TRBJ2-1, with TRBD2 matching over 13 bases. Germline CDR1 is SSHAT and CDR2 is FNYEAQ (reference sequence). The CDR3 extends over 19 amino acids. CDR3 region: CASSQTETSGGPPLNEQFF. The CDR3 DNA follows: TGTGCTAGCAGCCAGACGGAGACTAGCGGGGGGCCTCCCCTCAATGAGCAGTTCTTC.

This clonotype was detected only a few times. CDR3 amino acids: CATSREASTDTQYF. DNA for the CDR3: TGTGCCACCAGCAGAGAGGCCAGCACAGATACGCAGTATTTT. V usage is TRBV15 and J usage is TRBJ2-3, with unresolved D. The CDR3 totals 14 residues. Per the germline V gene, CDR1 is LNHNV and CDR2 is YYDKDF (reference sequence). Trimming removed 0 bases from V and 0 bases from J, with 4 bases in between.

With respect to this clonotype: The junction departs from the called germline gene at one end, perhaps through a read error. The chain carries TRBV6-1 and TRBJ2-3; TRBD1 aligns across 9 bases. This CDR3 has 14 amino acids. The germline CDR1 and CDR2 sequences are MNHNS and SASEGT. The CDR3 DNA reads as TGTGCCAGCAGTCCGGGACAGGGCACAGATACGCAGTTTTTT. It encodes CASSPGQGTDTQFF.

A few counts support this clonotype. The chain couples TRBV10-3 to TRBJ1-2, with D perhaps TRBD1 (6 bases). Germline V gene sequence: CDR1 ENHRY, CDR2 SYGVKD. Deletions cut 4 bases from V and 4 bases from J, with 16 bases between. CDR3 length: 15 amino acids. The CDR3, as DNA: TGTGCCATCAGTGGCCCCCTAGAGGACAGCTATGGCTACACCTTC. This sequence encodes CAISGPLEDSYGYTF.

The chain couples TRBV12-3 or TRBV12-4 to TRBJ2-3, with unresolved D. V shed 8 bases and J shed 0 bases, with 6 bases lying between them. The CDR3 has 12 residues. This CDR3 reads CASQSSTDTQYF. As DNA, the CDR3 is TGTGCCAGCCAAAGTAGCACAGATACGCAGTATTTT.

The sample holds a few counts of this clonotype. The chain has TRBV19 and TRBJ2-2; D tentatively fits TRBD1 or TRBD2 (5 bases each). The CDR3 has 15 residues. Germline CDR1 and CDR2: LNHDA and SQIVND (reference sequence). V was shortened by 3 bases and J by 4 bases, with 12 bases between the two germline ends. Written as DNA, the CDR3 is TGTGCCAGTAGTATGTGGGGCGAGGGCACCGGGGAGCTGTTTTTT. Translated, it gives CASSMWGEGTGELFF.

The chain carries TRBV6-1 and TRBJ2-7; 9 nucleotides align to TRBD1. J was trimmed by 6 bases and V by 6 bases; bases with no gene match: 3. The CDR3 length is 12 residues. Germline-derived CDR1 and CDR2 are MNHNS and SASEGT. CDR3 nucleotides: TGTGCCAGCAGACAGACAGGGGGCGAGCAGTACTTC. The encoded protein is CASRQTGGEQYF.

CDR3 nucleotide sequence: TGTGCCAGCAGGACCGACAGGGGGCTAGTAAATGAGCAGTTCTTC. As protein: CASRTDRGLVNEQFF. The genes are TRBV2 and TRBJ2-1, with TRBD1 matching over 10 bases. The CDR3 covers 15 residues. Looked up from germline, CDR1 is SNHLY and CDR2 is FYNNEI. V shed 6 bases, J shed 7 bases, and the junction held 9 bases outside the gene matches.

This rearrangement joins TRBV12-3 or TRBV12-4 to TRBJ1-2, with D unresolved. Trimming stripped 6 bases from V and 3 bases from J, with 20 bases between. CDR3 length equals 16 residues. CDR3 sequence (DNA): TGTGCCAGCAGAGCGACGGGAGATTATATTCACTATGGCTACACCTTC. It translates to CASRATGDYIHYGYTF.

This clonotype was detected only once. Germline and junction disagree at one end, which may indicate a read error. CDR3 in amino acids: CTITRAGAPRESPPYNEQFF. The DNA for the CDR3 is TGTACCATCACCCGGGCGGGGGCCCCTCGCGAGTCGCCCCCTTACAATGAGCAGTTCTTC. The chain recombines TRBV10-3 with TRBJ2-1, with D possibly matching TRBD2 (7 bases). The CDR3 sequence is 20 residues long. Germline CDR1 and CDR2: ENHRY and SYGVKD.

This sequence joins TRBV10-3 and TRBJ2-5, with D hard to call. The CDR3 has 14 amino acids. V lost 3 bases and J lost 2, with 10 bases in between. Germline V gives CDR1 ENHRY, CDR2 SYGVKD. The CDR3 region has the DNA TGTGCCATCAGTGATAAGGTGGGGCAAGAGACCCAGTACTTC. Its translation: CAISDKVGQETQYF.

Comment on this clonotype: This may be a read error, as it is one base from a much larger clone. This chain connects TRBV7-6 to TRBJ2-1; D is perhaps TRBD2 (7 bases). Germline CDR1 reads SGHVS; CDR2 reads FNYEAQ. The CDR3 totals 14 residues. V gave up 1 base and J gave up 8 bases, with 12 bases separating them. CDR3 protein: CASSLEGGDYEQFF. In DNA form, the CDR3 reads TGTGCCAGCAGCTTAGAGGGGGGGGACTATGAGCAGTTCTTC.

In the case of this clonotype: One junction end disagrees with the germline gene, perhaps due to a read error. This chain links TRBV20-1 with TRBJ1-2; tentatively, D is TRBD1 (6 bases). Germline V lookup: CDR1 DFQATT, CDR2 SNEGSKA (reference sequence). This CDR3 has 14 amino acids. The CDR3 sequence: CSANPRGGAYGYTF. The CDR3 nucleotides read TGCAGTGCCAACCCGCGGGGGGGCGCTTATGGCTACACCTTT.

The rearrangement links TRBV29-1 to TRBJ2-1; 11 bases match TRBD1. CDR3 length equals 17 residues. With V trimmed by 1 base and J by 3 bases, 8 bases remained unmatched. Looked up from germline, CDR1 is SQVTM and CDR2 is ANQGSEA. DNA for the CDR3: TGCAGCGTTGAAGGTTGGCGGACAGGGGGCTTCTACAATGAGCAGTTCTTC. Its protein is CSVEGWRTGGFYNEQFF.

This clonotype was seen a handful of times. The rearrangement uses TRBV7-9 and TRBJ1-1, with TRBD1 matching over 11 bases. Germline V lookup: CDR1 SEHNR, CDR2 FQNEAQ (reference sequence). The CDR3 is 16 residues long. V lost 5 bases to trimming and J lost 3 bases; unmatched junction nucleotides: 8. CDR3 sequence: CASSRRDRGTDTEAFF. CDR3 nucleotides: TGTGCCAGCAGCCGCCGGGACAGGGGGACGGACACTGAAGCTTTCTTT.

This clonotype was seen more than once but under ten times. The chain joins TRBV6-1 to TRBJ2-5; the D gene is possibly TRBD1 (6 bases). Trimming took 7 bases from V and 4 from J, leaving 25 bases between them. Looked up from germline, CDR1 is MNHNS and CDR2 is SASEGT. The CDR3 sequence is 17 residues long. This CDR3 reads CASTRTSAGVNGETQYF. DNA for the CDR3: TGTGCCAGCACCAGAACAAGTGCAGGGGTTAATGGAGAGACCCAGTACTTC.